This T cell receptor beta chain was identified in a study of T cells in Graves' hyperthyroidism and ophthalmopathy. This CDR3 has 15 amino acids. The V gene end was trimmed by 1 base and the J gene end by 1 base; junction bases not matched to a gene: 2. Germline values: CDR1 KGHSH, CDR2 LQKENI. Template material for amplifying TCR beta CDR3 regions consisted of RNA transcripts. HTBI primers were the set used in a first-round RT-PCR of the TCR CDR3. MiXCR was run by TCRdb on the multiplex PCR reads, yielding one entry per CDR3 protein. The data hold around 200,000 distinct CDR3 sequences, with about 17% observed a single time. This clonotype has ten or more counts.

The chain links TRBV18 to TRBJ1-1; 8 bases align to TRBD1. Specimen: blood. This sequence originates from a man in his forties with Graves' hyperthyroidism. CDR3 in DNA: TGTGCCAGCTCACCACGGGGGACAGGGAACACTGAAGCTTTCTTT. Translation gives CASSPRGTGNTEAFF.